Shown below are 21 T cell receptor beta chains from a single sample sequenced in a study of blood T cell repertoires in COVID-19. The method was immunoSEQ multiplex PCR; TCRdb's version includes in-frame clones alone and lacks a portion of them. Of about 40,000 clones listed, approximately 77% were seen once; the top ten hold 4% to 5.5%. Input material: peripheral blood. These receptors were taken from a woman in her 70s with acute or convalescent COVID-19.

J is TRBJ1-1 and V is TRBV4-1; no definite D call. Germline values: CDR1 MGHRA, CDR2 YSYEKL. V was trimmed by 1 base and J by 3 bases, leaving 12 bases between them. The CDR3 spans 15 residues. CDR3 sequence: CASSQVPFSDTEAFF. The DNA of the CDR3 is TGCGCCAGCAGCCAAGTGCCGTTTTCGGACACTGAAGCTTTCTTT.

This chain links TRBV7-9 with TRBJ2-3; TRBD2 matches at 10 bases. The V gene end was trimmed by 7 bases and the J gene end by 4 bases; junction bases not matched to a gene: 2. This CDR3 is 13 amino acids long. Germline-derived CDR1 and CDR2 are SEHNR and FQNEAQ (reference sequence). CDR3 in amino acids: CASNLAGADTQYF. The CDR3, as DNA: TGTGCCAGCAATCTAGCGGGGGCAGATACGCAGTATTTT.

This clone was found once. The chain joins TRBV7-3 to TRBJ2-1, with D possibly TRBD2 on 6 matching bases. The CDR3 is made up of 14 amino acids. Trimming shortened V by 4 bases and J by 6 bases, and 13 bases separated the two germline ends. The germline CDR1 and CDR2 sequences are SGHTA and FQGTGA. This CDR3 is CASSYRGLPNEQFF. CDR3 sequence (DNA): TGTGCCAGCAGCTACCGGGGACTTCCCAATGAGCAGTTCTTC.

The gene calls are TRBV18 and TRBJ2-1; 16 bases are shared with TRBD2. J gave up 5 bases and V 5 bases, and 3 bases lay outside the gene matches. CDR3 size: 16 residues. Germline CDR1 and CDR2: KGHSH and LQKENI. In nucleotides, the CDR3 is TGTGCCAGCTCAACGGGACTAGCGGGGGGGAACAATGAGCAGTTCTTC. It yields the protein CASSTGLAGGNNEQFF.

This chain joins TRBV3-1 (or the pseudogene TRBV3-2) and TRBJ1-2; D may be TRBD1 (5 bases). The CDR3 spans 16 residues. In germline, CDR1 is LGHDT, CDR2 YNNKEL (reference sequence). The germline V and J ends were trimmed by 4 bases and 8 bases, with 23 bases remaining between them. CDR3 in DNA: TGTGCCAGCAGCCCCCTCCCCGATCTCTGGGGGGTCGGCTACACCTTC. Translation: CASSPLPDLWGVGYTF.

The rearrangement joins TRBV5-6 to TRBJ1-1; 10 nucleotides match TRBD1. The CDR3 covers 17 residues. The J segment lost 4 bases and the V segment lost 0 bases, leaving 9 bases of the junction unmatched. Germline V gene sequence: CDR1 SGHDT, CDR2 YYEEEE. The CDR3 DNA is TGTGCCAGCAGCTTGGGACAGGGGGCGCGTGGGAGCACTGAAGCTTTCTTT. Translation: CASSLGQGARGSTEAFF.

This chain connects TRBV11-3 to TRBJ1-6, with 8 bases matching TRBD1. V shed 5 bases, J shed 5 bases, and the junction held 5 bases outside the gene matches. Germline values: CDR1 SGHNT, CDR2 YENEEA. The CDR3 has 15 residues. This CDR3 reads CASSPGTGNNSPLHF. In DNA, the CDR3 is TGTGCCAGCAGCCCGGGGACAGGCAATAATTCACCCCTCCACTTT. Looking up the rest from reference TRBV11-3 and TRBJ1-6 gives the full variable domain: EAGVVQSPRYKIIEKKQPVAFWCNPISGHNTLYWYLQNLGQGPELLIRYENEEAVDDSQLPKDRFSAERLKGVDSTLKIQPAELGDSAVYLCASSPGTGNNSPLHFGNGTRLTVT.

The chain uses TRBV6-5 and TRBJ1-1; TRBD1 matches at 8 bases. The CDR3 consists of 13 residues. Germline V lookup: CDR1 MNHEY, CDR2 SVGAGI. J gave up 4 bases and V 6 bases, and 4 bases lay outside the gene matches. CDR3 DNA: TGTGCCAGCAGGGACAGGGCGGCCACTGAAGCTTTCTTT. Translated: CASRDRAATEAFF.

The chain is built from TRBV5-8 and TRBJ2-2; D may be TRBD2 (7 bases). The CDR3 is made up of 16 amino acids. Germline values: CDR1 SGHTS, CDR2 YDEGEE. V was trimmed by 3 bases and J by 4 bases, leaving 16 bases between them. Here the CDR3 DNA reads TGTGCCAGCAGCTGGGGGGCGGGAGTAACCACCGGGGAGCTGTTTTTT. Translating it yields CASSWGAGVTTGELFF.

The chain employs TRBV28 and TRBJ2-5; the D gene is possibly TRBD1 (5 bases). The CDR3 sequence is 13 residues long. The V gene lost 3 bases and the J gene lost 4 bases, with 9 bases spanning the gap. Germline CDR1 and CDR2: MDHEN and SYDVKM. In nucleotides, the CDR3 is TGTGCCAGCAGTTTGTCCAGGGCAGAGACCCAGTACTTC. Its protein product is CASSLSRAETQYF.

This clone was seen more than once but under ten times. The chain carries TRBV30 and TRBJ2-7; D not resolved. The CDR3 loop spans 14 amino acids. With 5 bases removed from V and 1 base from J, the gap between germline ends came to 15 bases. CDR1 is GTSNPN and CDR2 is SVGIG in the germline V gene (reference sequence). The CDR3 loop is CAWGVRMRSYEQYF. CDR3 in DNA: TGTGCCTGGGGGGTCAGGATGAGATCCTACGAGCAGTACTTC.

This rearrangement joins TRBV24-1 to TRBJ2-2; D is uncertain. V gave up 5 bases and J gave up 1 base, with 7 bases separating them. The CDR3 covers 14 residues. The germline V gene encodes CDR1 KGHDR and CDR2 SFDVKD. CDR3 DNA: TGTGCCACCAGTGCTTCCGTGAACACCGGGGAGCTGTTTTTT. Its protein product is CATSASVNTGELFF.

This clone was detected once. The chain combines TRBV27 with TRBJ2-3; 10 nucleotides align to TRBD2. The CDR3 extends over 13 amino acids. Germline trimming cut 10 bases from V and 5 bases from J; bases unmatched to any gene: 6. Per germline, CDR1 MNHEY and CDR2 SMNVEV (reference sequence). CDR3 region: CATLAGGQDTQYF. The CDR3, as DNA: TGTGCCACCTTAGCGGGAGGTCAAGATACGCAGTATTTT.

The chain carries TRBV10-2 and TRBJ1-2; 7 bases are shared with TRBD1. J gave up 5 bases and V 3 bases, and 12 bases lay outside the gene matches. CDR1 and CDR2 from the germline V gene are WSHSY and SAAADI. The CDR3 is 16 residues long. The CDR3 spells CASSESSNAGGYGYTF. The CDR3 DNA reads TGCGCCAGCAGTGAATCAAGCAATGCAGGGGGGTATGGCTACACCTTC.

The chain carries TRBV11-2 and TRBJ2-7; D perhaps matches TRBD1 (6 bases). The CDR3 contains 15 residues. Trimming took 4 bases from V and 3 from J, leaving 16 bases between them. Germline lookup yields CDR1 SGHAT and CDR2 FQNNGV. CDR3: CASSSTGTPNYEQYF. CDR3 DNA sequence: TGTGCCAGCAGCTCTACCGGGACACCAAACTACGAGCAGTACTTC.

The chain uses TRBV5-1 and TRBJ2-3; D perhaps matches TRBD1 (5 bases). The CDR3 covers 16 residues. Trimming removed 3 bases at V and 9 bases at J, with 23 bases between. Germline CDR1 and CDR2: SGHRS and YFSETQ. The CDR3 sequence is CASSSITDGSQGTQYF. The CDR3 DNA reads TGCGCCAGCAGCTCGATAACCGACGGGTCCCAGGGCACGCAGTATTTT. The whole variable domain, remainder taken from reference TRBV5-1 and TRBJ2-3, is KAGVTQTPRYLIKTRGQQVTLSCSPISGHRSVSWYQQTPGQGLQFLFEYFSETQRNKGNFPGRFSGRQFSNSRSEMNVSTLELGDSALYLCASSSITDGSQGTQYFGPGTRLTVL.

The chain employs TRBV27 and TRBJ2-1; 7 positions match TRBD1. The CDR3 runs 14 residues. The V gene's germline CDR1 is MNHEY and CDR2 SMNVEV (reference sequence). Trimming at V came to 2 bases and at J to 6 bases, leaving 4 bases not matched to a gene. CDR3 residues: CASSLRDSRNEQFF. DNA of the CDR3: TGTGCCAGCAGTTTACGGGACAGTCGCAATGAGCAGTTCTTC.

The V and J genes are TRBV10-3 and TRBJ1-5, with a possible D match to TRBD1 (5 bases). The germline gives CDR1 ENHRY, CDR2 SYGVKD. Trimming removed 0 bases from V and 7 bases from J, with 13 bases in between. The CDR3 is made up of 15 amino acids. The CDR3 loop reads CAISESGGIGQPQHF. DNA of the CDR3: TGTGCCATCAGTGAGTCGGGGGGAATTGGGCAGCCCCAGCATTTT.

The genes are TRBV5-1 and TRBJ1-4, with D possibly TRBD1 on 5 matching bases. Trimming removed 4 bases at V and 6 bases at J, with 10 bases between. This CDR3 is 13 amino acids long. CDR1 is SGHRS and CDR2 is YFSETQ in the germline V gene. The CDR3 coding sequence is TGCGCCAGCAGCCACAGGAGAGATGAAAAACTGTTTTTT. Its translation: CASSHRRDEKLFF.

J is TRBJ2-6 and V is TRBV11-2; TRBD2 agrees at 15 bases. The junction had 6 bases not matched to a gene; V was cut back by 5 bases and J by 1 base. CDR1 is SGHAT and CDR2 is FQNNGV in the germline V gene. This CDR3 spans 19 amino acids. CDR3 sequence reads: CASSTGLAGGGSGANVLTF. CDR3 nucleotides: TGTGCCAGCAGCACGGGACTAGCGGGAGGTGGGTCTGGGGCCAACGTCCTGACTTTC.

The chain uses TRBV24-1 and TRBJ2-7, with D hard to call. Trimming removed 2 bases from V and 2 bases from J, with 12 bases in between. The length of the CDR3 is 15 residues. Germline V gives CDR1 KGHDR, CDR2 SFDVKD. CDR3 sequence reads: CATSDSARPTYEQYF. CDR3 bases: TGTGCCACCAGTGATTCAGCGCGGCCAACCTACGAGCAGTACTTC.